This paragraph covers one T cell receptor (beta chain) sequence. What it binds is unknown. Mismatch with germline at one junction end may stem from a read error. People with hyperthyroidism were aged 18 to 65 and newly diagnosed, under 2 months' duration. Investigators amplified TCR beta CDR3 regions from RNA transcripts. An opening RT-PCR round employed HTBI primers and preceded a second-round multiplex PCR. MiXCR was run by TCRdb on the multiplex PCR reads, yielding one entry per CDR3 protein. The sample lists about 550,000 distinct CDR3 sequences, under 45% occurring once. This sample was taken from a study of Graves' ophthalmopathy and Graves' hyperthyroidism. Study background: Stable hyperthyroidism denotes an absence of ophthalmopathy throughout 18 months of follow-up. Study results and caveats: Detected in blood as well were most expanded thyroid clonotypes with frequency above 0.001. Progression of ophthalmopathy was predicted by the model with 65% to 71% sensitivity and 72.22% specificity.

Sample: peripheral blood or thyroid tissue (not recorded which). This receptor was obtained from an adult man with Graves' hyperthyroidism.

The CDR3 nucleotides are TGTGCCAGCAACACGGACAGGGGTAGGAACGAGCAGCACTTC. Encoded protein: CASNTDRGRNEQHF. The chain combines TRBV11-2 with TRBJ2-7, with TRBD1 matching 9 bases. CDR1 and CDR2 from the germline V gene are SGHAT and FQNNGV. The CDR3 spans 14 residues.